The T cell receptor beta chain under discussion was sequenced for a study of T-cell reconstitution after alpha-beta-depleted transplantation in children. Whole-study results and caveats: Diversity of TCRbeta at day 60 was high in some patients, arising from surviving recipient T cells and thymic progenitors. Fresh T-cell production supplied most of the T-cell counts and diversity seen one year after transplant. Expanded graft clones numbering several hundred reportedly gave rise to alpha-beta T cells about two months after transplant.

Preparation of the TCRbeta library was carried out with unique molecular identifiers. TCRdb passed the PCR reads through MiXCR, listing each CDR3 protein once. The profile shows some 100,000 distinct CDR3 sequences, more than 20% of them singletons. Points on this clonotype: What it binds is unknown.

This receptor was obtained from a boy between 2 and 10 years old with acute lymphoblastic leukemia, due to receive a stem cell transplant. The specimen comprised PBMCs, sampled before TCRalphabeta/CD19-depleted stem cell transplant.

CDR3: CSVEGLGDQSSYNEQFF. The CDR3 DNA is TGCAGCGTTGAAGGATTGGGGGACCAGAGCTCCTACAATGAGCAGTTCTTC. The V gene is TRBV29-1, the J gene TRBJ2-1, with D perhaps being TRBD1 or TRBD2 (5 bases each). The CDR3 has 17 residues. V was pared by 1 base and J by 0 bases, with 16 bases between. CDR1 and CDR2 from the germline V gene are SQVTM and ANQGSEA.